The rows below give T cell receptor beta chains drawn from one sample of a study of blood T cell repertoires in COVID-19. The table came from immunoSEQ multiplex PCR; TCRdb's copy has only in-frame clones and leaves some out. The table shows some 70,000 clones, with approximately 79% occurring only once. The sequenced sample consisted of peripheral blood. Source of these receptors: a woman aged 50 to 60 with acute or convalescent COVID-19. Both conserved end residues are part of each CDR3. Fields, in order: CDR3 protein, CDR3 DNA, V gene, D gene, clone size, J gene. A D gene is named only where the DNA matches it firmly. Clone size, where shown, is once, few, many, or a class for clones that have expanded.

CDR3aa: CASRSTTVPSGNTIYF; CDR3nt: TGTGCCAGCAGATCCACGACAGTTCCATCTGGAAACACCATATATTTT; v_gene: TRBV7-9; d_gene: -; abundance: -; j_gene: TRBJ1-3
CDR3aa: CASSLGNRDPRYEQYF; CDR3nt: TGCGCCAGCAGCTTGGGCAACAGGGACCCGCGCTACGAGCAGTACTTC; v_gene: TRBV5-1; d_gene: -; abundance: few; j_gene: TRBJ2-7
CDR3aa: CASSSGLAGAYTGELFF; CDR3nt: TGTGCCAGCAGTTCGGGACTAGCGGGGGCGTACACCGGGGAGCTGTTTTTT; v_gene: TRBV5-4; d_gene: TRBD2; abundance: -; j_gene: TRBJ2-2
CDR3aa: CASSRTSGVLQETQYF; CDR3nt: TGTGCCAGCAGCCGGACGTCAGGGGTTCTCCAAGAGACCCAGTACTTC; v_gene: TRBV5-6; d_gene: -; abundance: -; j_gene: TRBJ2-5
CDR3aa: CASSGTFYEQYF; CDR3nt: TGTGCCAGCAGTGGGACTTTCTACGAGCAGTACTTC; v_gene: TRBV2; d_gene: -; abundance: -; j_gene: TRBJ2-7
CDR3aa: CASSRGQGGEKLFF; CDR3nt: TGTGCCAGCAGCCGAGGACAGGGCGGTGAAAAACTGTTTTTT; v_gene: TRBV4-2; d_gene: TRBD1; abundance: -; j_gene: TRBJ1-4
CDR3aa: CATSVGQGSYNEQFF; CDR3nt: TGTGCCACCAGCGTAGGACAAGGCTCCTACAATGAGCAGTTCTTC; v_gene: TRBV15; d_gene: -; abundance: -; j_gene: TRBJ2-1
CDR3aa: CASSLSTAPGREKLFF; CDR3nt: TGTGCCAGCAGTTTATCGACAGCCCCCGGGAGGGAAAAACTGTTTTTT; v_gene: TRBV7-9; d_gene: -; abundance: once; j_gene: TRBJ1-4
CDR3aa: CASSPSSGTDNEQFF; CDR3nt: TGTGCCAGCAGCCCGTCTAGCGGTACTGACAATGAGCAGTTCTTC; v_gene: TRBV9; d_gene: TRBD2; abundance: -; j_gene: TRBJ2-1
CDR3aa: CASSDPRRQLEAFF; CDR3nt: TGTGCCAGCAGTGACCCCCGGCGACAGCTCGAAGCTTTCTTT; v_gene: TRBV2; d_gene: -; abundance: -; j_gene: TRBJ1-1
CDR3aa: CASSTKLRGQTIGTIYF; CDR3nt: TGTGCCAGCAGCACAAAACTACGGGGACAGACCATAGGCACCATATATTTT; v_gene: TRBV11-2; d_gene: TRBD1; abundance: -; j_gene: TRBJ1-3
CDR3aa: CASRRDRGGTDTQYF; CDR3nt: TGTGCCAGCAGGAGGGATAGGGGGGGAACAGATACGCAGTATTTT; v_gene: TRBV27; d_gene: -; abundance: once; j_gene: TRBJ2-3
CDR3aa: CASSPLQGILNEQFF; CDR3nt: TGTGCCAGCTCACCACTACAGGGGATCCTCAATGAGCAGTTCTTC; v_gene: TRBV18; d_gene: TRBD1; abundance: -; j_gene: TRBJ2-1
CDR3aa: CASNSGNTIYF; CDR3nt: TGTGCCAGCAACTCCGGAAACACCATATATTTT; v_gene: TRBV6-5; d_gene: -; abundance: -; j_gene: TRBJ1-3
CDR3aa: CASRTRQGTQYF; CDR3nt: TGTGCCAGCAGAACACGCCAGGGGACCCAGTACTTC; v_gene: TRBV12-3/TRBV12-4; d_gene: -; abundance: -; j_gene: TRBJ2-5
CDR3aa: CATSGGGGARTDTQYF; CDR3nt: TGTGCCACCAGTGGGGGCGGGGGGGCCCGCACAGATACGCAGTATTTT; v_gene: TRBV24-1; d_gene: TRBD2; abundance: -; j_gene: TRBJ2-3
CDR3aa: CATRLTSGSEQFF; CDR3nt: TGTGCCACCAGACTTACTAGCGGGAGTGAGCAGTTCTTC; v_gene: TRBV24-1; d_gene: TRBD2; abundance: -; j_gene: TRBJ2-1
CDR3aa: CASSLVFGIGAFF; CDR3nt: TGTGCCAGCAGCTTAGTCTTCGGGATTGGGGCTTTCTTT; v_gene: TRBV7-2; d_gene: -; abundance: -; j_gene: TRBJ1-1
CDR3aa: CSVEDPAGGYTF; CDR3nt: TGCAGCGTTGAAGATCCGGCGGGTGGCTACACCTTC; v_gene: TRBV29-1; d_gene: -; abundance: -; j_gene: TRBJ1-2
CDR3aa: CASSIYRNENTEAFF; CDR3nt: TGTGCCAGCAGTATTTACAGGAACGAGAACACTGAAGCTTTCTTT; v_gene: TRBV27; d_gene: -; abundance: -; j_gene: TRBJ1-1
CDR3aa: CATSRVGTGAYEQYF; CDR3nt: TGTGCCACCAGCAGAGTAGGGACAGGGGCCTACGAGCAGTACTTC; v_gene: TRBV15; d_gene: TRBD1; abundance: once; j_gene: TRBJ2-7
CDR3aa: CASSYGTPENYGYTF; CDR3nt: TGTGCCAGCAGTTACGGGACACCAGAAAACTATGGCTACACCTTC; v_gene: TRBV6-5; d_gene: -; abundance: -; j_gene: TRBJ1-2
CDR3aa: CASSPNHQGQGQDTQYF; CDR3nt: TGTGCCAGCTCACCCAATCATCAGGGACAGGGGCAAGATACGCAGTATTTT; v_gene: TRBV18; d_gene: TRBD1; abundance: -; j_gene: TRBJ2-3
CDR3aa: CASSSRTGSYEQYF; CDR3nt: TGTGCCAGCAGCTCCAGGACAGGCTCCTACGAGCAGTACTTC; v_gene: TRBV7-2; d_gene: TRBD1; abundance: -; j_gene: TRBJ2-7
CDR3aa: CASSQVGGPQPQHF; CDR3nt: TGCGCCAGCAGCCAAGTTGGGGGCCCCCAGCCCCAGCATTTT; v_gene: TRBV4-1; d_gene: -; abundance: -; j_gene: TRBJ1-5
CDR3aa: CASSLQTAQETQYF; CDR3nt: TGTGCCAGCAGCTTACAGACTGCACAAGAGACCCAGTACTTC; v_gene: TRBV11-2; d_gene: -; abundance: -; j_gene: TRBJ2-5
CDR3aa: CASQLTGNVGEAFF; CDR3nt: TGTGCCAGCCAACTTACAGGGAACGTTGGTGAAGCTTTCTTT; v_gene: TRBV27; d_gene: -; abundance: once; j_gene: TRBJ1-1
CDR3aa: CAWSVWGRAVEAFF; CDR3nt: TGTGCCTGGAGTGTCTGGGGCAGGGCGGTTGAAGCTTTCTTT; v_gene: TRBV30; d_gene: -; abundance: -; j_gene: TRBJ1-1
CDR3aa: CASSLTSRLAENNEQFF; CDR3nt: TGTGCCAGCAGCTTAACCTCGCGACTAGCGGAAAACAATGAGCAGTTCTTC; v_gene: TRBV7-3; d_gene: TRBD2; abundance: -; j_gene: TRBJ2-1
CDR3aa: CASRETGVSNQPQHF; CDR3nt: TGTGCCAGCAGAGAGACAGGAGTTAGCAATCAGCCCCAGCATTTT; v_gene: TRBV2; d_gene: -; abundance: -; j_gene: TRBJ1-5
CDR3aa: CASTQGTVYEQYF; CDR3nt: TGTGCCAGCACCCAGGGGACAGTCTACGAGCAGTACTTC; v_gene: TRBV11-2; d_gene: TRBD1; abundance: -; j_gene: TRBJ2-7
CDR3aa: CASTMGAGLTEAFF; CDR3nt: TGCGCCAGCACCATGGGGGCAGGGTTGACTGAAGCTTTCTTT; v_gene: TRBV5-1; d_gene: -; abundance: -; j_gene: TRBJ1-1
CDR3aa: CASCLAGSSYEQYF; CDR3nt: TGTGCCAGCTGTTTAGCGGGATCCTCCTACGAGCAGTACTTC; v_gene: TRBV5-6; d_gene: TRBD2; abundance: -; j_gene: TRBJ2-7
CDR3aa: CASSSGVSPLHF; CDR3nt: TGTGCCAGCAGCTCCGGAGTATCACCCCTCCACTTT; v_gene: TRBV27; d_gene: -; abundance: -; j_gene: TRBJ1-6
CDR3aa: CASSEIGGGDTEAFF; CDR3nt: TGTGCCAGCAGTGAAATCGGGGGGGGAGACACTGAAGCTTTCTTT; v_gene: TRBV2; d_gene: -; abundance: -; j_gene: TRBJ1-1
CDR3aa: CASSLRRRETQYF; CDR3nt: TGTGCCAGCAGTTTAAGGCGGAGAGAGACCCAGTACTTC; v_gene: TRBV27; d_gene: -; abundance: few; j_gene: TRBJ2-5
CDR3aa: CATSRGGAANTEAFF; CDR3nt: TGTGCCACCAGCAGAGGTGGGGCGGCAAACACTGAAGCTTTCTTT; v_gene: TRBV15; d_gene: -; abundance: once; j_gene: TRBJ1-1
CDR3aa: CASSPSRYEQYF; CDR3nt: TGTGCCAGCAGTCCTTCCCGTTACGAGCAGTACTTC; v_gene: TRBV12-3/TRBV12-4; d_gene: -; abundance: -; j_gene: TRBJ2-7
CDR3aa: CASSRGLNEEETQYF; CDR3nt: TGTGCCAGCAGCCGAGGACTAAATGAGGAAGAGACCCAGTACTTC; v_gene: TRBV6-2/TRBV6-3; d_gene: -; abundance: -; j_gene: TRBJ2-5
CDR3aa: CASRGASGTYEQYF; CDR3nt: TGTGCCAGCAGGGGGGCTAGCGGCACCTACGAGCAGTACTTC; v_gene: TRBV2; d_gene: -; abundance: -; j_gene: TRBJ2-7
CDR3aa: CASSSGQDEAFF; CDR3nt: TGTGCCAGCAGCTCCGGACAAGATGAAGCTTTCTTT; v_gene: TRBV11-2; d_gene: -; abundance: -; j_gene: TRBJ1-1
CDR3aa: CASSPGQAPLQYF; CDR3nt: TGTGCCAGCAGTCCGGGACAGGCCCCTCTCCAGTACTTC; v_gene: TRBV28; d_gene: TRBD1; abundance: -; j_gene: TRBJ2-4
CDR3aa: CASSQDGTSVYTF; CDR3nt: TGTGCCAGCAGCCAAGACGGGACTTCAGTCTACACCTTC; v_gene: TRBV14; d_gene: -; abundance: once; j_gene: TRBJ1-2
CDR3aa: CASTIGGGPETQYF; CDR3nt: TGTGCCAGCACGATTGGGGGGGGTCCAGAGACCCAGTACTTC; v_gene: TRBV5-4; d_gene: TRBD2; abundance: -; j_gene: TRBJ2-5
CDR3aa: CATSRQKNTEAFF; CDR3nt: TGTGCCACCAGCCGACAGAAGAACACTGAAGCTTTCTTT; v_gene: TRBV15; d_gene: -; abundance: once; j_gene: TRBJ1-1
CDR3aa: CAWTLLTGNTEAFF; CDR3nt: TGTGCCTGGACCCTATTGACAGGGAACACTGAAGCTTTCTTT; v_gene: TRBV30; d_gene: -; abundance: -; j_gene: TRBJ1-1
CDR3aa: CASSDARGVYTEAFF; CDR3nt: TGTGCCAGCAGTGACGCTAGGGGCGTTTACACTGAAGCTTTCTTT; v_gene: TRBV25-1; d_gene: -; abundance: -; j_gene: TRBJ1-1
CDR3aa: CASSRTTSGSYNEQFF; CDR3nt: TGTGCCAGCAGCCGAACTACTAGCGGGAGTTACAATGAGCAGTTCTTC; v_gene: TRBV5-4; d_gene: TRBD2; abundance: -; j_gene: TRBJ2-1
CDR3aa: CASSRRETYEQYF; CDR3nt: TGTGCCAGCAGCCGCCGGGAGACCTACGAGCAGTACTTC; v_gene: TRBV7-2; d_gene: -; abundance: -; j_gene: TRBJ2-7
CDR3aa: CASSPLREPEHEIYTYEQYF; CDR3nt: TGTGCCAGCAGTCCGCTCCGGGAACCAGAGCACGAGATATACACCTACGAGCAGTACTTC; v_gene: TRBV28; d_gene: -; abundance: -; j_gene: TRBJ2-7
CDR3aa: CASSSPSQAGANVLTF; CDR3nt: TGTGCCAGCAGCTCGCCCTCCCAGGCGGGGGCCAACGTCCTGACTTTC; v_gene: TRBV28; d_gene: -; abundance: -; j_gene: TRBJ2-6
CDR3aa: CASGKQGVGGYTF; CDR3nt: TGTGCCAGCGGGAAACAGGGGGTTGGGGGCTACACCTTC; v_gene: TRBV12-3/TRBV12-4; d_gene: TRBD1; abundance: -; j_gene: TRBJ1-2
CDR3aa: CANGGQNYGYTF; CDR3nt: TGTGCCAACGGAGGACAGAACTATGGCTACACCTTC; v_gene: TRBV2; d_gene: -; abundance: -; j_gene: TRBJ1-2
CDR3aa: CASTLTGTHTGNTIYF; CDR3nt: TGTGCCAGTACCTTGACAGGGACTCACACTGGAAACACCATATATTTT; v_gene: TRBV19; d_gene: TRBD1; abundance: -; j_gene: TRBJ1-3
CDR3aa: CASRSTGNRETQYF; CDR3nt: TGTGCCAGCAGGTCTACAGGGAACCGGGAGACCCAGTACTTC; v_gene: TRBV6-6; d_gene: -; abundance: -; j_gene: TRBJ2-5
CDR3aa: CAVFGGTEQYF; CDR3nt: TGTGCCGTTTTCGGGGGAACCGAGCAGTACTTC; v_gene: TRBV27; d_gene: -; abundance: -; j_gene: TRBJ2-7
CDR3aa: CASSLQGGGYTF; CDR3nt: TGTGCCAGCAGCCTACAGGGGGGTGGCTACACCTTC; v_gene: TRBV7-8; d_gene: TRBD1; abundance: medium-sized; j_gene: TRBJ1-2
CDR3aa: CAWSPEREVYNEQFF; CDR3nt: TGTGCCTGGAGTCCTGAGCGGGAGGTCTACAATGAGCAGTTCTTC; v_gene: TRBV30; d_gene: TRBD2; abundance: -; j_gene: TRBJ2-1